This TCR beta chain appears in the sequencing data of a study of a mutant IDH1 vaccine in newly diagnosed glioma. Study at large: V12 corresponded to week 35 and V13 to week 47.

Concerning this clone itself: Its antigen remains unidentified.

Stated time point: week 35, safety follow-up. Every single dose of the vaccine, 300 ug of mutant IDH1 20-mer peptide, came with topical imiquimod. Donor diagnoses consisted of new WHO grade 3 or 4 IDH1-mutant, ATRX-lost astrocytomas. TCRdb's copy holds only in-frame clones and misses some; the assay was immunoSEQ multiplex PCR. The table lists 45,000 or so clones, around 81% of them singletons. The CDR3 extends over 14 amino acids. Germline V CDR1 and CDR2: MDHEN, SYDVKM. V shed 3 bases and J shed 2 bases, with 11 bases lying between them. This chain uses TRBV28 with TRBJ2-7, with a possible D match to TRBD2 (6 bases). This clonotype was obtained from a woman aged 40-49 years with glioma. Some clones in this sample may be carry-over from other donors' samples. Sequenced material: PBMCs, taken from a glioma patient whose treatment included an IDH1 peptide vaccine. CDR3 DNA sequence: TGTGCCAGCAGTTTTTTCCCGGGAGCCTACGAGCAGTACTTC. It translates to CASSFFPGAYEQYF.